Listed here is a single T cell receptor (beta chain). As yet, its antigen is unknown. Germline CDR1 and CDR2: SEHNR and FQNEAQ (reference sequence). CDR3 length: 14 amino acids. V was clipped by 5 bases and J by 5 bases, with 16 bases between them. The deep-level immunoSEQ assay was used. An approximately 200 ng quantity of DNA, roughly 30,000 T cell genomes, went into the sorted-subset replicate PCRs. Sequencing used immunoSEQ multiplex PCR; TCRdb keeps in-frame clones, though not all of them. The data hold some 2 million clones, with 85% to 95% observed a single time. These data are taken from a study of shared clonotypes between healthy human individuals. Study context: Three plates were used per donor for CD4 naive, three for CD4 memory, two for CD8 naive and one for CD8 memory.

Broader study findings: Larger richness was generally estimated for naive than memory subsets.

The sequenced sample was naive CD4+ T cells sorted from blood. The sample's subset: CD45RA+ positively selected. This clonotype was obtained from a man aged 18 to 29 in good health. This chain links TRBV7-9 with TRBJ2-7; D is possibly TRBD2 (6 bases). CDR3 loop: CASSVLSGVDEQYF. DNA for the CDR3: TGTGCCAGCAGCGTCTTGTCGGGAGTCGACGAGCAGTACTTC.